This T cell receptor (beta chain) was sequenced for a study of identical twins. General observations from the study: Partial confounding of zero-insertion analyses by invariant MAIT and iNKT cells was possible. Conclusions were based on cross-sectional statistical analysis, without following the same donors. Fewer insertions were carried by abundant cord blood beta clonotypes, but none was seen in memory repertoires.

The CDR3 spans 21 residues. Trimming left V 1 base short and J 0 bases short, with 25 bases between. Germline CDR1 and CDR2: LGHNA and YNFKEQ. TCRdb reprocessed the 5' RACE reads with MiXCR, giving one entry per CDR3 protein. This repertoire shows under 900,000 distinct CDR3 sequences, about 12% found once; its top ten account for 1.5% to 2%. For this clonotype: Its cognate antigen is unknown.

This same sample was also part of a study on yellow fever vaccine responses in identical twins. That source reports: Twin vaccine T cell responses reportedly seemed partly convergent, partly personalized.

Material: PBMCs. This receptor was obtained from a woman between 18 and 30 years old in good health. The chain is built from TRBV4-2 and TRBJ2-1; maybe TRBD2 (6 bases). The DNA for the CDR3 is TGTGCCAGCAGCCAAGGGCGCCTTCCCCTTAACGGGGGATTCTCCTACAATGAGCAGTTCTTC. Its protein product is CASSQGRLPLNGGFSYNEQFF.